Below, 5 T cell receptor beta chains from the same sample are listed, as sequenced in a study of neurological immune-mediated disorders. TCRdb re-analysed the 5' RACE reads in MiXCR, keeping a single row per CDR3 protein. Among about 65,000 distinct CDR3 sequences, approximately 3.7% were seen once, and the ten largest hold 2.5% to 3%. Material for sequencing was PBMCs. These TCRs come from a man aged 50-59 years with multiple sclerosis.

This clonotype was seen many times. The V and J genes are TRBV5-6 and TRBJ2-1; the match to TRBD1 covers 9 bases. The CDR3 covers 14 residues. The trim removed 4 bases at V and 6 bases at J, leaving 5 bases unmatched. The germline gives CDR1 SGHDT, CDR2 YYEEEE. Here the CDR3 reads CASSGQGRFNEQFF. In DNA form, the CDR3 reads TGTGCCAGCAGCGGACAGGGGAGATTCAATGAGCAGTTCTTC.

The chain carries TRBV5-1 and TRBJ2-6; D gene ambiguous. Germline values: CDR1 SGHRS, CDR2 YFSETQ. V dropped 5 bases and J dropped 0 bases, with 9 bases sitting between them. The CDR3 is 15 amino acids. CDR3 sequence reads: CASRYNPSGANVLTF. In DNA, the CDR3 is TGCGCCAGCAGATACAACCCCTCTGGGGCCAACGTCCTGACTTTC.

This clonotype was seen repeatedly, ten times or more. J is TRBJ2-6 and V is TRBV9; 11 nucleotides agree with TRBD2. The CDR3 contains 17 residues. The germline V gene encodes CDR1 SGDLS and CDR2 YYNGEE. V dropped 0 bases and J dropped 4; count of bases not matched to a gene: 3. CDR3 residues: CASSVASGGSGANVLTF. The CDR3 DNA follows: TGTGCCAGCAGCGTAGCTAGCGGGGGGTCCGGGGCCAACGTCCTGACTTTC.

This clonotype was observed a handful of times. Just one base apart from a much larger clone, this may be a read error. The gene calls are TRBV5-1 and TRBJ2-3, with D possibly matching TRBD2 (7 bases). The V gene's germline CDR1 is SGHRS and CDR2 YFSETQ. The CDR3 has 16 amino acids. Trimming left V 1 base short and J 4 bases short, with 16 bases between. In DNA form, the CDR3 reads TGCGCCAGCAGCTTGCGGGGGGCCCAAGACCCAGATACGCAGTATTTT. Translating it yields CASSLRGAQDPDTQYF.

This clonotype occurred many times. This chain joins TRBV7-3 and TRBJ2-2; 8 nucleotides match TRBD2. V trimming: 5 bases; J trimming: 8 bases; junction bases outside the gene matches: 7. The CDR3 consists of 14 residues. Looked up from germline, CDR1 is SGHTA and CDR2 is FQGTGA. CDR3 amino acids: CASSRDGGAGELFF. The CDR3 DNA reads TGTGCCAGCAGCCGGGACGGGGGGGCAGGGGAGCTGTTTTTT.